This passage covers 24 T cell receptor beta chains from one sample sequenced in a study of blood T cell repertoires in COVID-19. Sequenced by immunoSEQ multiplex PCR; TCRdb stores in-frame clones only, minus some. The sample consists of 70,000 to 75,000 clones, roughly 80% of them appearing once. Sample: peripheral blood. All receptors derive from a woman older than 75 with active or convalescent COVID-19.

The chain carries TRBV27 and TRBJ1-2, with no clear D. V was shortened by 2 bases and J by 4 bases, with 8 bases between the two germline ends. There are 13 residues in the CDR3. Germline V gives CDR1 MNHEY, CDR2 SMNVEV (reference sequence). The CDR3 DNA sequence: TGTGCCAGCAGTTTAGAACGCAGCTATGGCTACACCTTC. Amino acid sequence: CASSLERSYGYTF.

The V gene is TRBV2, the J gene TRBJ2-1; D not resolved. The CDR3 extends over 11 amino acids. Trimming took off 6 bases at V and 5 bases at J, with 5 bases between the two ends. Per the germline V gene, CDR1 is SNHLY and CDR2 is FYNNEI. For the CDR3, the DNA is TGTGCCAGCAGCCTTAACAATGAGCAGTTCTTC. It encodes CASSLNNEQFF.

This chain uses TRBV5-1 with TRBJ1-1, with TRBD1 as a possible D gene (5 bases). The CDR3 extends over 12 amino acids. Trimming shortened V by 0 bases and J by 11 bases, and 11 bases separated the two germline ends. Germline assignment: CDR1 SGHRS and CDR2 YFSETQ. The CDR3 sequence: CASSLEEGRAFF. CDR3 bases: TGCGCCAGCAGCTTGGAGGAGGGGCGGGCTTTCTTT.

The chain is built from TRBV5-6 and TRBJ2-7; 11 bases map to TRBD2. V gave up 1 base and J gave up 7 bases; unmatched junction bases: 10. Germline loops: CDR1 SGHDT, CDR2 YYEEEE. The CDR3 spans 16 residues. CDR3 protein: CASSLIVGLAGGEQYF. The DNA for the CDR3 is TGTGCCAGCAGCTTGATTGTTGGGCTAGCGGGGGGTGAGCAGTACTTC.

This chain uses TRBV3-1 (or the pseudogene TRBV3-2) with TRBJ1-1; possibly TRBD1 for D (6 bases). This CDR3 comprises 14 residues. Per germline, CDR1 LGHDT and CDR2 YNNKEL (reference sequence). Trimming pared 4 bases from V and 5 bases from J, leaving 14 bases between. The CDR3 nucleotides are TGTGCCAGCAGCCTCCTGACAGGACCAACTGAAGCTTTCTTT. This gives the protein CASSLLTGPTEAFF.

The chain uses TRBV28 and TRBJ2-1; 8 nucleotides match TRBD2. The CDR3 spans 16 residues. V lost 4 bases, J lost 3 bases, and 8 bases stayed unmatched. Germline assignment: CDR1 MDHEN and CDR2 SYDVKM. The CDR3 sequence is CASSSTGGGFYNEQFF. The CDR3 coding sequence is TGTGCCAGCAGTTCCACCGGGGGGGGCTTCTACAATGAGCAGTTCTTC.

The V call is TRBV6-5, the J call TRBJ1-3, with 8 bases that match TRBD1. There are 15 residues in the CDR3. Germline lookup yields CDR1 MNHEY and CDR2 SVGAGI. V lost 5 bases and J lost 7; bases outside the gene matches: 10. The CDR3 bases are TGTGCCAGCAGTAAACAGGGGGGAGGTAGGAACACCATATATTTT. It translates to CASSKQGGGRNTIYF.

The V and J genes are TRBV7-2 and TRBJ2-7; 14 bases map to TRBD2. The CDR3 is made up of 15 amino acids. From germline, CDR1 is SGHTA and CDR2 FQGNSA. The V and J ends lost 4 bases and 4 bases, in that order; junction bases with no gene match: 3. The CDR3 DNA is TGTGCCAGCAGCTCGGGACTAGCGGGAGAGTACGAGCAGTACTTC. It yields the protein CASSSGLAGEYEQYF.

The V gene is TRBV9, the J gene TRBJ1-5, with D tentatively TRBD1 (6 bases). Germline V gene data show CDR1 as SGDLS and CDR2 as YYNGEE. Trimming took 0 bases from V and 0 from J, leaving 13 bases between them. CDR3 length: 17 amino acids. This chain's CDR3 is CASSVGSGQNSNQPQHF. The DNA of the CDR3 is TGTGCCAGCAGCGTAGGATCCGGACAGAATAGCAATCAGCCCCAGCATTTT.

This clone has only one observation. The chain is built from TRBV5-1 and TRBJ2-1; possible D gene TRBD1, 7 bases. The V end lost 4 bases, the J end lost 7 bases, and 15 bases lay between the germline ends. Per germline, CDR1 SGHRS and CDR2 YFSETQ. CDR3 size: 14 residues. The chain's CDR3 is CASSRGTALNEQFF. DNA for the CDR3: TGCGCCAGCAGCCGGGGGACAGCACTTAATGAGCAGTTCTTC.

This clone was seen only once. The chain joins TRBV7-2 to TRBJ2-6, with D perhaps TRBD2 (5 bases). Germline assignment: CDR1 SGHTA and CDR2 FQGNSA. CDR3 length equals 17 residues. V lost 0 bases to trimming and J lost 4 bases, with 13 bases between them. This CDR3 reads CASSLALLGLGANVLTF. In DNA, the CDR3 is TGTGCCAGCAGCTTAGCGCTACTTGGACTGGGGGCCAACGTCCTGACTTTC. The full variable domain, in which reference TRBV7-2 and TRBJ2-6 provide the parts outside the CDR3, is GAGVSQSPSNKVTEKGKDVELRCDPISGHTALYWYRQSLGQGLEFLIYFQGNSAPDKSGLPSDRFSAERTGGSVSTLTIQRTQQEDSAVYLCASSLALLGLGANVLTFGAGSRLTVL.

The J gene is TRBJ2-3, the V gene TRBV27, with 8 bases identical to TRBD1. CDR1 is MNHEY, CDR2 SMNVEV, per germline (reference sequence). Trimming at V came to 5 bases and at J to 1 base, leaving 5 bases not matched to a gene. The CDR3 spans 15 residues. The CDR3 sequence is CASSDPGQGTDTQYF. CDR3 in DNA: TGTGCCAGCAGTGACCCGGGACAGGGCACAGATACGCAGTATTTT.

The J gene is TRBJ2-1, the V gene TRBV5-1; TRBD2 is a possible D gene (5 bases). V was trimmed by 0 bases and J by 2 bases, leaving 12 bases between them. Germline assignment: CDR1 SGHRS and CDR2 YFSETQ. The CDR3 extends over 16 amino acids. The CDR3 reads CASSLDGEPTYNEQFF. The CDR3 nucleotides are TGCGCCAGCAGCTTGGACGGGGAGCCTACCTACAATGAGCAGTTCTTC.

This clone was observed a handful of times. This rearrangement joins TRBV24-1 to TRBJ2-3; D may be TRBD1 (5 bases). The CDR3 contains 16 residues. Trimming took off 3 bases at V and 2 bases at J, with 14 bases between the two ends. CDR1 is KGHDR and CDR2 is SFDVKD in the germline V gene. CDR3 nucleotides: TGTGCCACCAGTGATAGTACCCAGGGATACACAGATACGCAGTATTTT. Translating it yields CATSDSTQGYTDTQYF.

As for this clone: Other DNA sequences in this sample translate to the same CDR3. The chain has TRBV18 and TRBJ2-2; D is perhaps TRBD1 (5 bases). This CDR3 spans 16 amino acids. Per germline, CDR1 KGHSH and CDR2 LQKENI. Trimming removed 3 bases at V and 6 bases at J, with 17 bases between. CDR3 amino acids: CASSPAAQGRPGELFF. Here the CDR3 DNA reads TGTGCCAGCTCACCGGCGGCTCAGGGAAGGCCCGGGGAGCTGTTTTTT.

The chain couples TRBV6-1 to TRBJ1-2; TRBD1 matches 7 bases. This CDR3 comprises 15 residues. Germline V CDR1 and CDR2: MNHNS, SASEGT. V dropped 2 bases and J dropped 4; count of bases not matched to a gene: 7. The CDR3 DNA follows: TGTGCCAGCAGTGAATCATCAGGGGGAATCTATGGCTACACCTTC. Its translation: CASSESSGGIYGYTF.

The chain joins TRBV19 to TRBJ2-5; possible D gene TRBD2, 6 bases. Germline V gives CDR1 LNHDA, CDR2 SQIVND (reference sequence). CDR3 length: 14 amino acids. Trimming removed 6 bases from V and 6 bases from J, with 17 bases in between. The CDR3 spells CASRTTGVIKTQYF. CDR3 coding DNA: TGTGCCAGTAGGACGACGGGAGTGATAAAGACCCAGTACTTC.

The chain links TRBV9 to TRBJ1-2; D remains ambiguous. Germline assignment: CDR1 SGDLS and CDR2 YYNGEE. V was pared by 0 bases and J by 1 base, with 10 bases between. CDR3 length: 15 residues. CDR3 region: CASSVGLTINYGYTF. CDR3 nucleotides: TGTGCCAGCAGCGTAGGGCTTACAATTAACTATGGCTACACCTTC.

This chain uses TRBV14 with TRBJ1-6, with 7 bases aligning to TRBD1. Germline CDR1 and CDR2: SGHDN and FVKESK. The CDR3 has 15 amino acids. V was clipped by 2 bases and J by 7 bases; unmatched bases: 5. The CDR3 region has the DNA TGTGCCAGCAGCCAATCGACAGGGAAAAATTCACCCCTCCACTTT. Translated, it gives CASSQSTGKNSPLHF.

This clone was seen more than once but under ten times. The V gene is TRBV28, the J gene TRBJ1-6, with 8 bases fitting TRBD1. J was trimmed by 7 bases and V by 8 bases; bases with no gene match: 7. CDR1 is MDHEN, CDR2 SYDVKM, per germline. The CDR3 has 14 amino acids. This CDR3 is CASRRTGQNSPLHF. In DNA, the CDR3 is TGTGCCAGCCGACGGACAGGGCAAAATTCACCCCTCCACTTT.

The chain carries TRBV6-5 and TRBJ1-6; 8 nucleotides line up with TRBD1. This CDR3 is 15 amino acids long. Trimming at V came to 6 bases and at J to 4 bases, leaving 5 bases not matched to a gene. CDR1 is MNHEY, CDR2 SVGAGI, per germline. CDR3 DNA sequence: TGTGCCAGCAGGACCGGACAGGGATATAATTCACCCCTCCACTTT. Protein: CASRTGQGYNSPLHF.

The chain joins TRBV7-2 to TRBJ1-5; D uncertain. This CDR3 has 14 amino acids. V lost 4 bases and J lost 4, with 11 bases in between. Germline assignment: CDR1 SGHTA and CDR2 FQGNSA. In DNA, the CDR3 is TGTGCCAGCAGCTCCGACTTTATAAATCAGCCCCAGCATTTT. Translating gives CASSSDFINQPQHF.

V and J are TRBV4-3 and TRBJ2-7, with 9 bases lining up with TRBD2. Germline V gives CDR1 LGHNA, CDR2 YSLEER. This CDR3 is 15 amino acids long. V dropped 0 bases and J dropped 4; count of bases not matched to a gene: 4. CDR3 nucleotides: TGCGCCAGCAGCCAAGAAAGGACTAGCGTGTACGAGCAGTACTTC. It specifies CASSQERTSVYEQYF.

The CDR3: CASSANTGAQHF. The CDR3, as DNA: TGTGCCAGCAGTGCCAACACAGGGGCCCAGCATTTT. The chain is built from TRBV12-3 or TRBV12-4 and TRBJ1-5; 7 nucleotides line up with TRBD1. The CDR3 length is 12 residues. With 5 bases clipped from V and 11 bases from J, the junction kept 6 bases outside the gene matches.